There are many counts of the clone carrying this T cell receptor beta chain. Its antigen remains unidentified. CDR3 length: 16 amino acids. The germline V and J ends were trimmed by 7 bases and 0 bases, with 16 bases remaining between them. The germline V gene has CDR1 MNHEY and CDR2 SVGEGT. This sample is part of a study of read filtering for tumor transcriptome and immune sequencing. The study, taken as a whole, reports: This fraction held mixed bone marrow immune cells after CD138-negative sorting.

This library used 300 to 500 ng RNA and molecular barcoded adaptors spanning alpha/delta and beta/gamma chains. TCRdb ran MiXCR on the reads and lists one entry per CDR3 protein. This table holds about 46,000 distinct CDR3 sequences, around 20% found once. Source material: a population of CD138-negative cells sorted from bone marrow. This TCR came from a donor aged 40 or over with multiple myeloma. The chain employs TRBV6-2 or TRBV6-3 and TRBJ2-1; D remains unclear. The chain's CDR3 is CASTSYADTSYNEQFF. The CDR3 DNA follows: TGTGCCAGCACCAGTTATGCGGATACCTCCTACAATGAGCAGTTCTTC.